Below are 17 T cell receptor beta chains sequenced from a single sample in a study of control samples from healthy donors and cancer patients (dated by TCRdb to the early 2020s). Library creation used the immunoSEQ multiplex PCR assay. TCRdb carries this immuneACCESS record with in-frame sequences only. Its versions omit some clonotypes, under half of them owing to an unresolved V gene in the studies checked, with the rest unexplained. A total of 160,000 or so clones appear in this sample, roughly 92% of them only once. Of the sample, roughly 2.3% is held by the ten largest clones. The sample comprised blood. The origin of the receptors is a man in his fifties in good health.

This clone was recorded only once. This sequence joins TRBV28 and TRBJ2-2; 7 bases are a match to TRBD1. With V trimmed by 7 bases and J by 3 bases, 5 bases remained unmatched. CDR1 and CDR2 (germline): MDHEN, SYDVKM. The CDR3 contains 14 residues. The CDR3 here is CASNLQGYTGELFF. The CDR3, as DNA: TGTGCCAGCAACCTACAGGGGTACACCGGGGAGCTGTTTTTT. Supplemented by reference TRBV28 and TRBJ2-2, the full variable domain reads DVKVTQSSRYLVKRTGEKVFLECVQDMDHENMFWYRQDPGLGLRLIYFSYDVKMKEKGDIPEGYSVSREKKERFSLILESASTNQTSMYLCASNLQGYTGELFFGEGSRLTVL.

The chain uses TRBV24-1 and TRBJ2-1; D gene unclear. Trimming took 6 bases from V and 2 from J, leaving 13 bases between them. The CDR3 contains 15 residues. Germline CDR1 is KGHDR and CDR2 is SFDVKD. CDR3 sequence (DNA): TGTGCCACCAGTTTCGCGGCGGCGACCTACAATGAGCAGTTCTTC. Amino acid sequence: CATSFAAATYNEQFF.

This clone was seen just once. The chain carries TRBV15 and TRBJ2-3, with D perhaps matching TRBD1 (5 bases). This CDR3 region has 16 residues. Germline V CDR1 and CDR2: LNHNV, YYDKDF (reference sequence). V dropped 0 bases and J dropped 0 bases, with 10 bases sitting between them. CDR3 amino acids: CATSRDSGPSTDTQYF. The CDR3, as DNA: TGTGCCACCAGCAGAGATTCAGGGCCTAGCACAGATACGCAGTATTTT.

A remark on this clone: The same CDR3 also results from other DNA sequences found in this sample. The CDR3 is CSARGEKLFF. CDR3 DNA: TGCAGTGCTAGAGGTGAAAAACTGTTTTTT. The V call is TRBV20-1, the J call TRBJ1-4; D unclear. Germline V gene data show CDR1 as DFQATT and CDR2 as SNEGSKA (reference sequence). CDR3 length: 10 residues. Trimming stripped 1 base from V and 7 bases from J, with 1 base between.

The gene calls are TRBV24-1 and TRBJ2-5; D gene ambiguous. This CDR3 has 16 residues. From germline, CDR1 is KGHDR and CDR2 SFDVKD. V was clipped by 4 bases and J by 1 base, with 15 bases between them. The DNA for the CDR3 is TGTGCCACCAGTGACCCCGGCGTGAAGGCCCAAGAGACCCAGTACTTC. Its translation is CATSDPGVKAQETQYF.

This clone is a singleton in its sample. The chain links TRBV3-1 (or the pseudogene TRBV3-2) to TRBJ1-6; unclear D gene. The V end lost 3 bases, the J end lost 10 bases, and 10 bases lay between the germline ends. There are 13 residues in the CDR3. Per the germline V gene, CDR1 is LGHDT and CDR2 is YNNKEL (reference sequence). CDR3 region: CASSHSSGSPLHF. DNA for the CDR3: TGTGCCAGCAGCCATTCGTCGGGCTCACCCCTCCACTTT.

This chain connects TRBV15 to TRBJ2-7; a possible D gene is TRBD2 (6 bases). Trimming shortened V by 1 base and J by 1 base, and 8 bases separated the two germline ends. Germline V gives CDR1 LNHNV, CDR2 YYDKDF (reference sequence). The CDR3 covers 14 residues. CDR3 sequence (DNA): TGTGCCACCAGCAGAGGGGGAGGTTCCTACGAGCAGTACTTC. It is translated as CATSRGGGSYEQYF.

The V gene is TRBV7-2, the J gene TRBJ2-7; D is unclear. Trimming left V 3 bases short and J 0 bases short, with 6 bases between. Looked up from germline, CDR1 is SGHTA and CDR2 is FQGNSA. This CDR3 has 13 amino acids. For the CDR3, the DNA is TGTGCCAGCAGCTTCACAGCCTCCTACGAGCAGTACTTC. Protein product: CASSFTASYEQYF.

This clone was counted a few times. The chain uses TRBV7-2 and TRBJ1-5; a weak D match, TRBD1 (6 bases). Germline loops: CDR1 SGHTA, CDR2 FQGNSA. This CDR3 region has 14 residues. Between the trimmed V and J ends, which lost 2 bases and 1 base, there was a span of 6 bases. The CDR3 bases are TGTGCCAGCAGCTTACAGGGGAGCAATCAGCCCCAGCATTTT. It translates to CASSLQGSNQPQHF.

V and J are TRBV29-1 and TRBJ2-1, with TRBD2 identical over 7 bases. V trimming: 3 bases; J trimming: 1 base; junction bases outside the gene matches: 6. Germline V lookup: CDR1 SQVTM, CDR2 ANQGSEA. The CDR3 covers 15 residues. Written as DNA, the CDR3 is TGCAGCGTTGATCGTACGGGAGGTTCCTACAATGAGCAGTTCTTC. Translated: CSVDRTGGSYNEQFF.

The DNA of the CDR3 is TGTGCCAGTGTGGACAGGGAACGCGACTACACCTTC. This sequence encodes CASVDRERDYTF. The gene calls are TRBV19 and TRBJ1-2; TRBD1 matches at 8 bases. Losses at the gene ends were 8 bases for V and 10 bases for J; bases not matched to a gene: 9. The CDR3 has 12 amino acids. The germline CDR1 and CDR2 sequences are LNHDA and SQIVND (reference sequence). Full variable domain (remainder filled in from reference TRBV19 and TRBJ1-2): DGGITQSPKYLFRKEGQNVTLSCEQNLNHDAMYWYRQDPGQGLRLIYYSQIVNDFQKGDIAEGYSVSREKKESFPLTVTSAQKNPTAFYLCASVDRERDYTFGSGTRLTVV.

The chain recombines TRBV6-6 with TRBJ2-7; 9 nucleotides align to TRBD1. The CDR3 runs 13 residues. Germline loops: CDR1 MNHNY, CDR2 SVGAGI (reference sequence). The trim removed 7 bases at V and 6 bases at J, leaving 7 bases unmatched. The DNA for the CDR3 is TGTGCCAGCACGGGGACAGGGTATCCCGAGCAGTACTTC. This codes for CASTGTGYPEQYF.

CDR3 nucleotides: TGTGCCAGCAGTTACCTTTATAGCAATCAGCCCCAGCATTTT. This codes for CASSYLYSNQPQHF. J is TRBJ1-5 and V is TRBV6-2 or TRBV6-3; D unresolved. Germline lookup yields CDR1 MNHEY and CDR2 SVGEGT. The length of the CDR3 is 14 residues. Trimming stripped 2 bases from V and 0 bases from J, with 5 bases between.

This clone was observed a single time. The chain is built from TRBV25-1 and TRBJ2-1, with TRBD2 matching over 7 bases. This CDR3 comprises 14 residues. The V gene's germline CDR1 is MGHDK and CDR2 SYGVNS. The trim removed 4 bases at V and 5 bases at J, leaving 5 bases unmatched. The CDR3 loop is CASSGTGTNNEQFF. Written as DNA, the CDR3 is TGTGCCAGCAGTGGAACCGGGACTAACAATGAGCAGTTCTTC.

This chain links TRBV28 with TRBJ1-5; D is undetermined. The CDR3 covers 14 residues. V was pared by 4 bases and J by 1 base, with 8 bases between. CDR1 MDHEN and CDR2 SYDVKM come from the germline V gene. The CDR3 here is CASSSYPSNQPQHF. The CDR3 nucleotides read TGTGCCAGCAGTTCTTACCCGAGCAATCAGCCCCAGCATTTT. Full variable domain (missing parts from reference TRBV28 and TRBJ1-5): DVKVTQSSRYLVKRTGEKVFLECVQDMDHENMFWYRQDPGLGLRLIYFSYDVKMKEKGDIPEGYSVSREKKERFSLILESASTNQTSMYLCASSSYPSNQPQHFGDGTRLSIL.

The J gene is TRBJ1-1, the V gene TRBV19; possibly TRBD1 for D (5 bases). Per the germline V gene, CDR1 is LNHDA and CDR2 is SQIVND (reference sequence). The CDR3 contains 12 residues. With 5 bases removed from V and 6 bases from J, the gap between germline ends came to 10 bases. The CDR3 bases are TGTGCCAGTAGTTCCAGGGAGGCTGAAGCTTTCTTT. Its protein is CASSSREAEAFF.

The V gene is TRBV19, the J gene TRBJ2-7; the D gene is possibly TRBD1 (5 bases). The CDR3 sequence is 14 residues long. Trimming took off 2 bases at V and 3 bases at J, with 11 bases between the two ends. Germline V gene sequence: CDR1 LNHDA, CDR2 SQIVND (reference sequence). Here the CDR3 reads CASSISGSLYEQYF. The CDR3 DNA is TGTGCCAGTAGTATATCAGGGTCCCTCTACGAGCAGTACTTC. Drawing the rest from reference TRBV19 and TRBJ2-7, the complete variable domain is DGGITQSPKYLFRKEGQNVTLSCEQNLNHDAMYWYRQDPGQGLRLIYYSQIVNDFQKGDIAEGYSVSREKKESFPLTVTSAQKNPTAFYLCASSISGSLYEQYFGPGTRLTVT.